This TCR beta chain is drawn from a study of T cells of healthy individuals. TCRdb reanalysed the 5' RACE reads using MiXCR and keeps one entry per CDR3 protein. The repertoire has about 82,000 distinct CDR3 sequences, roughly 5.1% of them found once; the top ten carry around 6.9%. With 4 bases removed from V and 4 bases from J, the gap between germline ends came to 19 bases. CDR1 is SGHAT and CDR2 is FQNNGV in the germline V gene. This CDR3 is 16 amino acids long. This clonotype was counted at least ten times. The V gene is TRBV11-2, the J gene TRBJ1-2; tentatively, D is TRBD1 (6 bases). The clonotype comes from a female donor in good health. Here the CDR3 reads CASSSPRAGAAYGYTF. The CDR3 DNA sequence: TGTGCCAGCAGCTCCCCCCGCGCGGGGGCAGCCTATGGCTACACCTTC.